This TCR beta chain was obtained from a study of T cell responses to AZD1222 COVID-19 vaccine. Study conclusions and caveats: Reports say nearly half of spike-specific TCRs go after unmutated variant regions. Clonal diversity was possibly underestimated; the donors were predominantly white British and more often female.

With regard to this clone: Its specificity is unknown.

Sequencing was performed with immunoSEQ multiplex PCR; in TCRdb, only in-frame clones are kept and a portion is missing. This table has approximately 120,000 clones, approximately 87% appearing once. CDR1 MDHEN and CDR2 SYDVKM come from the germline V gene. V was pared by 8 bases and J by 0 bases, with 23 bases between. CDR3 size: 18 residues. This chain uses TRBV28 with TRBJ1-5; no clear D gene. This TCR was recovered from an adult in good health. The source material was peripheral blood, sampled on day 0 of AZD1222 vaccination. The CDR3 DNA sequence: TGTGCCAGCGATCGGGCCTCCCCTGGAAGTAATAGCAATCAGCCCCAGCATTTT. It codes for CASDRASPGSNSNQPQHF.